This T cell receptor beta chain was recorded in a study of human CD8 memory T cell subsets. A UMI-labeled 5' RACE approach was the method that produced the TCR beta libraries. From its re-call of the 5' RACE reads, TCRdb lists each CDR3 protein once, without DNA. Its listing shows thousands of distinct CDR3 sequences. Early memory CD8+ T cells that were CCR7+ PD-1+ TIGIT+ with exhausted-like traits constituted the TPEX cells. The CDR3 consists of 12 residues. CDR1 DFQATT and CDR2 SNEGSKA come from the germline V gene (reference sequence). V and J are TRBV20-1 and TRBJ1-1. The sequence was obtained from a human donor in good health. The specimen sequenced was CD8+ T cells from PBMCs. The CDR3 sequence: CSASYGATEAFF.